This TCR beta chain was identified during a study of blood T cell repertoires in COVID-19. Original methodology: Estimates of nucleated cell counts were drawn from the amplification of reference gene primers. The table came from immunoSEQ multiplex PCR; TCRdb's copy has only in-frame clones and leaves some out. V and J calls and clone size are given by that table; D and trimming were obtained from the DNA. The data hold about 400,000 clones, with around 92% observed a single time. With V trimmed by 5 bases and J by 10 bases, 8 bases remained unmatched. The CDR3 sequence is 15 residues long. The germline gives CDR1 LNHDA, CDR2 SQIVND (reference sequence).

Sequenced: PBMCs or T cells enriched from blood (not recorded which). This rearrangement joins TRBV19 to TRBJ1-6, with 10 bases identical to TRBD1. This TCR was recovered from a woman between 25 and 40 years old who had recovered from COVID-19. In nucleotides, the CDR3 is TGTGCCAGTAGTTCCCCCGGGACAGGGGTATCACCCCTCCACTTT. Its translation: CASSSPGTGVSPLHF.